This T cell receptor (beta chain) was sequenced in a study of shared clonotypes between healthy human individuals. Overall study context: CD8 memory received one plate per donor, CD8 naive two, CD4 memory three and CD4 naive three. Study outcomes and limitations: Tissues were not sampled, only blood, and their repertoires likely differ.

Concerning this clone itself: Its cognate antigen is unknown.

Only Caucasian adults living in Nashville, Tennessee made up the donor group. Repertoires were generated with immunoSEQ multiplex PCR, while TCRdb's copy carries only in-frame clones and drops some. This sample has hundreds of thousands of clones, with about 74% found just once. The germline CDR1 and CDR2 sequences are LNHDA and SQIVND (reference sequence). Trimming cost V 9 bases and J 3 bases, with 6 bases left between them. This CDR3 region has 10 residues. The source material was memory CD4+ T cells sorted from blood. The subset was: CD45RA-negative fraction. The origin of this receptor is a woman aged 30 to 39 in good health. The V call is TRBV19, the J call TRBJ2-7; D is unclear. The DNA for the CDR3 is TGTGCCAGAGGGATCTACGAGCAGTACTTC. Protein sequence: CARGIYEQYF.